These 31 T cell receptor beta chains were all obtained from the same sample, sequenced in a study of cytomegalovirus exposure and HLA in healthy donors. It was with 60 Vbeta and 13 Jbeta primers that the PCR ran. Here immunoSEQ multiplex PCR was the method, and the copy in TCRdb shows in-frame clones only, minus some. This sample has 150,000 to 200,000 clones, with 60% to 80% found just once. Sequencing used PBMCs. These receptor sequences come from a woman between 40 and 55 years old in good health and CMV-seropositive.

The chain combines TRBV18 with TRBJ2-5; TRBD2 matches at 8 bases. Germline CDR1 and CDR2: KGHSH and LQKENI. V shed 3 bases and J 0 bases; nucleotides not matched to a gene: 9. The CDR3 contains 17 residues. The CDR3 spells CASSPGLGGQDQETQYF. In DNA form, the CDR3 reads TGTGCCAGCTCACCGGGACTAGGGGGGCAAGACCAAGAGACCCAGTACTTC.

This clone was counted between two and nine times. The genes are TRBV14 and TRBJ2-3, with a tentative D call TRBD1 (6 bases). The CDR3 has 15 residues. Looked up from germline, CDR1 is SGHDN and CDR2 is FVKESK. Deletions cut 4 bases from V and 6 bases from J, with 17 bases between. The CDR3 here is CASSPRGPAIDTQYF. Here the CDR3 DNA reads TGTGCCAGCAGCCCCAGGGGACCCGCGATTGATACGCAGTATTTT.

This chain joins TRBV5-1 and TRBJ2-5; 9 bases match TRBD2. This CDR3 comprises 20 residues. The germline V gene has CDR1 SGHRS and CDR2 YFSETQ. Trimming cost V 0 bases and J 5 bases; bases outside gene matches: 20. The CDR3 is CASSLVPPLTAGGPMETQYF. The CDR3 region has the DNA TGCGCCAGCAGCTTGGTTCCACCGCTTACGGCGGGAGGGCCTATGGAGACCCAGTACTTC.

The rearrangement links TRBV5-1 to TRBJ1-4; a possible D gene is TRBD1 (5 bases). CDR3 length equals 13 residues. Germline V gene lookup returns CDR1 SGHRS and CDR2 YFSETQ. With 0 bases removed from V and 6 bases from J, the gap between germline ends came to 6 bases. CDR3 sequence reads: CASSLGGDEKLFF. The CDR3 DNA reads TGCGCCAGCAGCTTGGGGGGGGATGAAAAACTGTTTTTT.

The V gene is TRBV27, the J gene TRBJ2-1, with 9 nucleotides matching TRBD2. CDR3 length: 17 residues. V dropped 4 bases and J dropped 12; count of bases not matched to a gene: 19. In germline, CDR1 is MNHEY, CDR2 SMNVEV (reference sequence). Written as DNA, the CDR3 is TGTGCCAGCAGTTCGAAATCCGGGACTAGCCTCAATAGAGGGCAGTTCTTC. Protein sequence: CASSSKSGTSLNRGQFF.

The chain combines TRBV11-2 with TRBJ2-1; D is undetermined. The germline V gene encodes CDR1 SGHAT and CDR2 FQNNGV. The CDR3 sequence is 13 residues long. Trimming removed 4 bases at V and 7 bases at J, with 11 bases between. The CDR3 protein is CASSSLLRNEQFF. CDR3 DNA sequence: TGTGCCAGCAGCTCACTTCTGAGGAATGAGCAGTTCTTC.

The chain is built from TRBV28 and TRBJ2-1; D may be TRBD1 (5 bases). V gave up 4 bases and J gave up 5 bases, with 12 bases separating them. This CDR3 is 14 amino acids long. Germline V gene data show CDR1 as MDHEN and CDR2 as SYDVKM. In nucleotides, the CDR3 is TGTGCCAGCAGTTCCCCCAACAGGAACAATGAGCAGTTCTTC. This sequence encodes CASSSPNRNNEQFF.

The chain joins TRBV5-1 to TRBJ2-5; 8 bases are a match to TRBD2. The CDR3 loop spans 16 amino acids. CDR1 SGHRS and CDR2 YFSETQ come from the germline V gene. V lost 7 bases to trimming and J lost 1 base; unmatched junction nucleotides: 12. The CDR3: CASGWPVAGPQETQYF. Written as DNA, the CDR3 is TGCGCCAGCGGGTGGCCAGTAGCGGGACCCCAAGAGACCCAGTACTTC. The variable domain in full, completed from reference TRBV5-1 and TRBJ2-5, reads KAGVTQTPRYLIKTRGQQVTLSCSPISGHRSVSWYQQTPGQGLQFLFEYFSETQRNKGNFPGRFSGRQFSNSRSEMNVSTLELGDSALYLCASGWPVAGPQETQYFGPGTRLLVL.

This clone appeared a few times. The chain has TRBV7-8 and TRBJ2-1, with D perhaps TRBD2 (7 bases). This CDR3 has 16 residues. Deletions cut 8 bases from V and 9 bases from J, with 26 bases between. The germline gives CDR1 SGHVS, CDR2 FQNEAQ. In DNA, the CDR3 is TGTGCCAGCCTAAAAGGGGGAGGGCCCGGGTTGAGTGAGCAGTTCTTC. It translates to CASLKGGGPGLSEQFF.

The rearrangement joins TRBV15 to TRBJ1-1; D is possibly TRBD1 (5 bases). Germline CDR1 reads LNHNV; CDR2 reads YYDKDF (reference sequence). The ends were cut back, 1 base at V and 3 bases at J, with 9 bases in the middle. The CDR3 length is 14 residues. CDR3 sequence: CATSRVQAYTEAFF. The CDR3 nucleotides are TGTGCCACCAGCAGAGTACAGGCATACACTGAAGCTTTCTTT.

V and J are TRBV21-1 and TRBJ2-3; the table gives TRBD2 as D, unverified against the DNA. TRBV21-1 is recorded as a pseudogene. This CDR3 is built from 17 residues. The CDR3 sequence is CASSNPRVGVPTDTQYF. Written as DNA, the CDR3 is TGTGCCAGCAGCAACCCACGGGTAGGTGTTCCCACAGATACGCAGTATTTT.

The chain links TRBV30 to TRBJ2-7; a weak D match, TRBD2 (5 bases). The CDR3 contains 13 residues. CDR1 GTSNPN and CDR2 SVGIG come from the germline V gene (reference sequence). V was clipped by 0 bases and J by 3 bases, with 9 bases between them. In DNA form, the CDR3 reads TGTGCCTGGAGTGTTAGAGGGCTCTACGAGCAGTACTTC. Translating gives CAWSVRGLYEQYF.

CDR3 sequence (DNA): TGTGCCATCCGGCGACAGGGGGCCACCACCGGGGAGCTGTTTTTT. The encoded protein is CAIRRQGATTGELFF. This rearrangement joins TRBV10-3 to TRBJ2-2, with 10 bases fitting TRBD1. The CDR3 totals 15 residues. Trimming removed 8 bases from V and 4 bases from J; junction bases left unmatched: 7. Looked up from germline, CDR1 is ENHRY and CDR2 is SYGVKD.

J is TRBJ2-3 and V is TRBV6-6; D perhaps matches TRBD2 (5 bases). The CDR3 runs 11 residues. V lost 10 bases to trimming and J lost 6 bases, with 11 bases between them. CDR1 is MNHNY and CDR2 is SVGAGI in the germline V gene (reference sequence). The CDR3 nucleotides read TGTGCCACGCTTAGAGGGGATACGCAGTATTTT. Translating it yields CATLRGDTQYF.

This clone was found a few times. The CDR3 coding sequence is TGTGCCTGGAGTATACACTCGGGACAGGGAACTTTCTTT. Protein sequence: CAWSIHSGQGTFF. This chain links TRBV30 with TRBJ1-1; TRBD1 matches at 9 bases. This CDR3 is built from 13 residues. The V segment lost 2 bases and the J segment 12 bases; nucleotides outside the gene matches: 10. Per the germline V gene, CDR1 is GTSNPN and CDR2 is SVGIG (reference sequence).

V usage is TRBV18 and J usage is TRBJ1-1, with D possibly matching TRBD1 (5 bases). The V gene's germline CDR1 is KGHSH and CDR2 LQKENI. This CDR3 comprises 13 residues. V was shortened by 5 bases and J by 3 bases, with 10 bases between the two germline ends. CDR3 DNA: TGTGCCAGCTCAAGGGGTGATGACACTGAAGCTTTCTTT. It specifies CASSRGDDTEAFF.

The genes are TRBV11-2 and TRBJ1-1; no clear D gene. Trimming pared 5 bases from V and 2 bases from J, leaving 12 bases between. CDR1 SGHAT and CDR2 FQNNGV come from the germline V gene. The CDR3 extends over 14 amino acids. CDR3 bases: TGTGCCAGCAGCAGAGGGCTGAGAAACACTGAAGCTTTCTTT. Encoded protein: CASSRGLRNTEAFF.

The table lists this clone with a count of one. The J gene is TRBJ2-7, the V gene TRBV9; TRBD2 aligns across 10 bases. The J segment lost 2 bases and the V segment lost 0 bases, leaving 2 bases of the junction unmatched. There are 15 residues in the CDR3. Germline loops: CDR1 SGDLS, CDR2 YYNGEE. CDR3 protein: CASSVGTSGTYEQYF. CDR3 coding DNA: TGTGCCAGCAGCGTAGGGACTAGCGGAACCTACGAGCAGTACTTC.

The chain carries TRBV12-5 and TRBJ2-1, with 8 nucleotides matching TRBD1. Trimming cost V 0 bases and J 5 bases; bases outside gene matches: 6. There are 16 residues in the CDR3. Germline V gene sequence: CDR1 LGHNT, CDR2 FRNRAP. CDR3 region: CASGLVLGTGDNEQFF. DNA for the CDR3: TGTGCTAGTGGTTTGGTACTGGGGACAGGAGACAATGAGCAGTTCTTC.

The chain employs TRBV6-1 and TRBJ1-4; D may be TRBD1 (6 bases). Looked up from germline, CDR1 is MNHNS and CDR2 is SASEGT. The length of the CDR3 is 14 residues. The V end was cut by 3 bases, the J end by 8 bases, with 13 bases between. The CDR3 loop is CASSETGPWEKLFF. As DNA, the CDR3 is TGTGCCAGCAGTGAGACAGGCCCTTGGGAAAAACTGTTTTTT.

The chain couples TRBV15 to TRBJ2-1, with 10 bases fitting TRBD2. V shed 1 base, J shed 6 bases, and the junction held 3 bases outside the gene matches. CDR3 length equals 15 residues. Germline lookup yields CDR1 LNHNV and CDR2 YYDKDF (reference sequence). CDR3 nucleotides: TGTGCCACCAGCAGAGTACTAGCGGGAATCAATGAGCAGTTCTTC. This translates into CATSRVLAGINEQFF.

The chain joins TRBV6-5 to TRBJ1-2, with 8 bases matching TRBD1. Germline V gives CDR1 MNHEY, CDR2 SVGAGI. V gave up 2 bases and J gave up 2 bases; unmatched junction bases: 4. The CDR3 loop spans 15 amino acids. The CDR3 reads CASSYTPGGNYGYTF. CDR3 bases: TGTGCCAGCAGTTACACGCCAGGGGGCAACTATGGCTACACCTTC.

This clone is medium-sized. The chain is built from TRBV10-2 and TRBJ2-7; D not certain. V was clipped by 9 bases and J by 0 bases, with 18 bases between them. Looked up from germline, CDR1 is WSHSY and CDR2 is SAAADI. This CDR3 is built from 15 residues. The CDR3 reads CASTLDSSVSYEQYF. The CDR3 region has the DNA TGCGCCAGTACCTTAGATAGCTCAGTCTCCTACGAGCAGTACTTC.

The rearrangement links TRBV6-5 to TRBJ1-2; D might be TRBD1 (5 bases). V was shortened by 5 bases and J by 7 bases, with 17 bases between the two germline ends. The CDR3 sequence is 14 residues long. Germline CDR1 MNHEY, CDR2 SVGAGI. Written as DNA, the CDR3 is TGTGCCAGCAGTCGCGCCAGGGATGAGGTTGGCTACACCTTC. Translating gives CASSRARDEVGYTF.

The chain carries TRBV7-3 and TRBJ1-1; D gene uncertain. Germline values: CDR1 SGHTA, CDR2 FQGTGA. V was cut by 2 bases and J by 6 bases, with 10 bases left in between. The CDR3 spans 13 residues. The CDR3 region has the DNA TGTGCCAGCAGCTTAGGTCGGGGATCTGAAGCTTTCTTT. Its translation is CASSLGRGSEAFF.

The rearrangement links TRBV9 to TRBJ2-5, with 11 bases matching TRBD2. This CDR3 contains 15 residues. From germline, CDR1 is SGDLS and CDR2 YYNGEE. J lost 2 bases, V lost 7 bases, and 7 bases had no gene match. The chain's CDR3 is CASGGGLAVQETQYF. The CDR3 bases are TGTGCCAGCGGAGGGGGACTAGCGGTTCAAGAGACCCAGTACTTC.

This clone showed up just once. The CDR3, as DNA: TGTGCCAGCAGTGACCAACCGGGACAGGGGCTTAATGAGCAGTTCTTC. It encodes CASSDQPGQGLNEQFF. This chain connects TRBV25-1 to TRBJ2-1; 10 bases fit TRBD1. This CDR3 is 16 amino acids long. CDR1 is MGHDK and CDR2 is SYGVNS in the germline V gene. V shed 3 bases, J shed 7 bases, and the junction held 9 bases outside the gene matches.

This chain uses TRBV2 with TRBJ2-7; the match to TRBD1 covers 8 bases. There are 14 residues in the CDR3. Germline V CDR1 and CDR2: SNHLY, FYNNEI. V was clipped by 3 bases and J by 3 bases; unmatched bases: 4. DNA for the CDR3: TGTGCCAGCAGTGAGGGACAGGCGGGCTACGAGCAGTACTTC. Amino acids: CASSEGQAGYEQYF.

The chain joins TRBV25-1 to TRBJ1-2, with D tentatively TRBD1 (5 bases). In germline, CDR1 is MGHDK, CDR2 SYGVNS. Trimming left V 4 bases short and J 4 bases short, with 10 bases between. This CDR3 is 13 amino acids long. The CDR3 DNA reads TGTGCCAGCAGTGGGGGCCCAATCTATGGCTACACCTTC. Amino acids: CASSGGPIYGYTF.

The CDR3: CASSSGQEPAEAFF. The DNA of the CDR3 is TGCGCCAGCAGCTCGGGACAGGAGCCCGCTGAAGCTTTCTTT. V gene TRBV5-1 combines with J gene TRBJ1-1; TRBD1 matches at 8 bases. This CDR3 spans 14 amino acids. The trim removed 3 bases at V and 6 bases at J, leaving 7 bases unmatched. From germline, CDR1 is SGHRS and CDR2 YFSETQ.

This chain links TRBV5-1 with TRBJ1-1, with D maybe TRBD1 (5 bases). CDR1 is SGHRS and CDR2 is YFSETQ in the germline V gene. V was cut by 1 base and J by 3 bases, with 13 bases left in between. This CDR3 has 15 residues. The CDR3 coding sequence is TGCGCCAGCAGCTTGATAGGTCTCAGGGACACTGAAGCTTTCTTT. Amino acid sequence: CASSLIGLRDTEAFF. Supplemented by reference TRBV5-1 and TRBJ1-1, the full variable domain reads KAGVTQTPRYLIKTRGQQVTLSCSPISGHRSVSWYQQTPGQGLQFLFEYFSETQRNKGNFPGRFSGRQFSNSRSEMNVSTLELGDSALYLCASSLIGLRDTEAFFGQGTRLTVV.